This T cell receptor (beta chain) was found in a study of cytomegalovirus exposure and HLA in healthy donors. This clone was seen a few times. PCR involved 60 Vbeta and 13 Jbeta primers. Using immunoSEQ multiplex PCR, the repertoire was profiled, and TCRdb retains in-frame clones only, with some absent. Of approximately 200,000 clones listed, around 77% are singletons. The CDR3 covers 11 residues. Germline-derived CDR1 and CDR2 are SGDLS and YYNGEE. The ends were cut back, 7 bases at V and 3 bases at J, with 8 bases in the middle. This clonotype originated in a woman between 18 and 29 years old in good health and CMV-seronegative. This rearrangement joins TRBV9 to TRBJ2-7; a weak D match, TRBD2 (5 bases). Sequencing used PBMCs. Here the CDR3 reads CASSRGYEQYF. CDR3 DNA sequence: TGTGCCAGCTCTCGGGGCTACGAGCAGTACTTC.